This record concerns one T cell receptor (beta chain) sequence. Its specificity is unknown. The read finishes 3 residues shy of the CDR3 end, and the germline J gene is used to complete it. Cervical HPV DNA detected by MY09/MY11 PCR, typed by dot-blot. The CDR3 is 14 residues long. Trimming took 5 bases from V and 3 from J, leaving 14 bases between them. Looked up from germline, CDR1 is PRHDT and CDR2 is FYEKMQ (reference sequence). The record originates from a study of T cells in women clearing cervical HPV infection. Study as a whole: Cases were women with histologically confirmed HPV16-related CIN3 or worse, including a couple of invasive cancers.

Study-level results: Cases carried less TRBV6-7 than controls: 0.11% versus 0.16%. CIN3+ cases had significantly higher TCR repertoire richness than controls, but evenness did not differ.

Clones were read by immunoSEQ multiplex PCR, and TCRdb kept only the in-frame ones, dropping some. The table for this sample gives about 21,000 clones. The clonotype originates from a woman between 18 and 70 years old with a cervical HPV16 infection that either progressed to CIN3+ or cleared (not recorded which). The sample consisted of blood buffy coat. The V call is TRBV13, the J call TRBJ2-7; TRBD1 is a possible D gene (6 bases). Incomplete CDR3 DNA: TGTGCCAGCAGCATCCAGGGGCTAAACTACGAG. As protein: CASSIQGLNYE. In full, the CDR3 reads CASSIQGLNYEQYF. The whole variable domain, remainder taken from reference TRBV13 and TRBJ2-7, is AAGVIQSPRHLIKEKRETATLKCYPIPRHDTVYWYQQGPGQDPQFLISFYEKMQSDKGSIPDRFSAQQFSDYHSELNMSSLELGDSALYFCASSIQGLNYEQYFGPGTRLTVT.